Listed below are T cell receptor beta chains from one sample, sequenced in a study of blood T cell repertoires in COVID-19. Generated by immunoSEQ multiplex PCR, the TCRdb table keeps only in-frame clones and is missing some. The repertoire has over 250,000 clones, approximately 83% of them found once; the top ten carry approximately 11%. Sequencing used peripheral blood. The receptors were sampled from a woman aged 65 to 85 with acute or convalescent COVID-19. Each CDR3 is given with its conserved first and last residue. The D gene is left open where the match is weak. Clone size is shown for a subset of rows, as once, few, many or a class of expanded clone.

abundance: NA; d_gene: NA; v_gene: TRBV12-5; j_gene: TRBJ2-5; CDR3aa: CASGLDPRAGPDF; CDR3nt: TGTGCTAGTGGTTTGGACCCGAGGGCGGGGCCGGACTTC
abundance: few; d_gene: TRBD1; v_gene: TRBV12-3/TRBV12-4; j_gene: TRBJ2-7; CDR3aa: CASSLGTGDEQYF; CDR3nt: TGTGCCAGCAGTTTAGGCACAGGGGATGAGCAGTACTTC
abundance: once; d_gene: NA; v_gene: TRBV11-3; j_gene: TRBJ2-1; CDR3aa: CASSFQGEDYNEQFF; CDR3nt: TGTGCCAGCAGCTTCCAGGGCGAAGATTACAATGAGCAGTTCTTC
abundance: NA; d_gene: TRBD1; v_gene: TRBV7-8; j_gene: TRBJ2-7; CDR3aa: CASRNRRDSNYEQYF; CDR3nt: TGTGCCAGCAGAAATCGCCGGGACAGCAACTACGAGCAGTACTTC
abundance: NA; d_gene: NA; v_gene: TRBV6-2/TRBV6-3; j_gene: TRBJ1-4; CDR3aa: CASSPPGATNEKLFF; CDR3nt: TGTGCCAGCAGCCCCCCCGGTGCAACTAATGAAAAACTGTTTTTT
abundance: NA; d_gene: NA; v_gene: TRBV2; j_gene: TRBJ2-7; CDR3aa: CASTTGSYEQYF; CDR3nt: TGTGCCAGCACGACGGGCTCCTACGAGCAGTACTTC
abundance: NA; d_gene: NA; v_gene: TRBV20-1; j_gene: TRBJ1-2; CDR3aa: CSARFGDGYTF; CDR3nt: TGCAGTGCTAGATTCGGGGATGGCTACACCTTC
abundance: NA; d_gene: TRBD1; v_gene: TRBV6-1; j_gene: TRBJ2-7; CDR3aa: CASSERGQFEQYF; CDR3nt: TGTGCCAGCAGTGAGAGGGGGCAGTTTGAGCAGTACTTC
abundance: once; d_gene: TRBD2; v_gene: TRBV5-1; j_gene: TRBJ2-3; CDR3aa: CASHAGTSGRTDTQYF; CDR3nt: TGCGCCAGTCACGCGGGCACTAGCGGACGCACAGATACGCAGTATTTT
abundance: NA; d_gene: TRBD1; v_gene: TRBV6-5; j_gene: TRBJ1-1; CDR3aa: CASGPFQGAQAFF; CDR3nt: TGTGCCAGCGGACCCTTCCAGGGGGCGCAAGCTTTCTTT
abundance: NA; d_gene: TRBD1; v_gene: TRBV19; j_gene: TRBJ1-1; CDR3aa: CASSGPGTATEAFF; CDR3nt: TGTGCCAGTAGTGGCCCGGGGACAGCCACTGAAGCTTTCTTT
abundance: NA; d_gene: NA; v_gene: TRBV4-1; j_gene: TRBJ2-7; CDR3aa: CASSQDLAGRHLSYEQYF; CDR3nt: TGCGCCAGCAGCCAAGATCTGGCGGGGCGTCACCTCTCCTACGAGCAGTACTTC
abundance: many; d_gene: TRBD1; v_gene: TRBV4-1; j_gene: TRBJ1-1; CDR3aa: CASSQDRGTEAFF; CDR3nt: TGCGCCAGCAGCCAAGACAGGGGGACTGAAGCTTTCTTT
abundance: NA; d_gene: NA; v_gene: TRBV2; j_gene: TRBJ2-1; CDR3aa: CASSERGWTTRHNEQFF; CDR3nt: TGTGCCAGCAGTGAACGCGGGTGGACTACGCGTCACAATGAGCAGTTCTTC
abundance: NA; d_gene: TRBD1; v_gene: TRBV30; j_gene: TRBJ1-6; CDR3aa: CAWRTGTSSPLHF; CDR3nt: TGTGCCTGGAGGACAGGGACCAGTTCACCCCTCCACTTT
abundance: NA; d_gene: NA; v_gene: TRBV24-1; j_gene: TRBJ1-5; CDR3aa: CATRAGQPQHF; CDR3nt: TGTGCCACCAGGGCGGGCCAGCCCCAGCATTTT
abundance: NA; d_gene: NA; v_gene: TRBV6-5; j_gene: TRBJ2-5; CDR3aa: CASSKPTGETQYF; CDR3nt: TGTGCCAGCAGTAAACCCACAGGCGAGACCCAGTACTTC
abundance: NA; d_gene: NA; v_gene: TRBV7-9; j_gene: TRBJ1-2; CDR3aa: CASTPGGNYGYTF; CDR3nt: TGTGCCAGCACCCCGGGGGGGAACTATGGCTACACCTTC